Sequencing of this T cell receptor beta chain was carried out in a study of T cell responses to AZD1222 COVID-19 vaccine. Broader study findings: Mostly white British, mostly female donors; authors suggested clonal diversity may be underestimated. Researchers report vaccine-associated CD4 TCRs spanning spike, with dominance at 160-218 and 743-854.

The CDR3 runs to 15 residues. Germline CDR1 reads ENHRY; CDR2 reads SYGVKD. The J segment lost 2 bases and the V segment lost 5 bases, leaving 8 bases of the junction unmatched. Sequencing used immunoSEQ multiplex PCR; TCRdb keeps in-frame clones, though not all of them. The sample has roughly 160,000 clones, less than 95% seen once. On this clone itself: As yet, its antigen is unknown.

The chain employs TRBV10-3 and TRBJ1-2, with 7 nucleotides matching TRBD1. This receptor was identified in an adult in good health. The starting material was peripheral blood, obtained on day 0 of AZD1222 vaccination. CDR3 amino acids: CAISLNPTGNYGYTF. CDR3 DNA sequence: TGTGCCATCAGTCTCAACCCGACAGGGAACTATGGCTACACCTTC.